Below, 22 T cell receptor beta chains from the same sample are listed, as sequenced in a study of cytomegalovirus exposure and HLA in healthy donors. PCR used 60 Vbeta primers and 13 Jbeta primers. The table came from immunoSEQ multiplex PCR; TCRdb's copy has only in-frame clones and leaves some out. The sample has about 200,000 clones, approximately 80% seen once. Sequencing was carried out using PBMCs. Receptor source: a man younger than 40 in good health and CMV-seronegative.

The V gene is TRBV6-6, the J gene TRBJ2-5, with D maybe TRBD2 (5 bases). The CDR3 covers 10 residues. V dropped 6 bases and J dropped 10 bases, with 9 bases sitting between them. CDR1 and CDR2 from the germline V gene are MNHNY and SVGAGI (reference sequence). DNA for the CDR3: TGTGCCAGCAGCGGGGTGGACCAGTACTTC. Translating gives CASSGVDQYF.

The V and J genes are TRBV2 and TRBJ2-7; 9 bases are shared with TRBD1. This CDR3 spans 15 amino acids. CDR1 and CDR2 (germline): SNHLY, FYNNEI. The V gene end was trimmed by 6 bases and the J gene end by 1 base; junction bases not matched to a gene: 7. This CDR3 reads CASRAGTGSSYEQYF. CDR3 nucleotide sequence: TGTGCCAGCAGAGCCGGGACAGGGAGTTCCTACGAGCAGTACTTC.

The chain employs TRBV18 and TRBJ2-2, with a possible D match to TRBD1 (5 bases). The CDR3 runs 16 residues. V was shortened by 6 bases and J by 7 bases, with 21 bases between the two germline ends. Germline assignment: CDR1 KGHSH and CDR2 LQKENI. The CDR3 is CASSSPPVTDSGELFF. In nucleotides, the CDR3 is TGTGCCAGCTCGTCTCCCCCCGTGACAGATAGCGGGGAGCTGTTTTTT. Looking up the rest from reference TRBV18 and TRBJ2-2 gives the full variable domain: NAGVMQNPRHLVRRRGQEARLRCSPMKGHSHVYWYRQLPEEGLKFMVYLQKENIIDESGMPKERFSAEFPKEGPSILRIQQVVRGDSAAYFCASSSPPVTDSGELFFGEGSRLTVL.

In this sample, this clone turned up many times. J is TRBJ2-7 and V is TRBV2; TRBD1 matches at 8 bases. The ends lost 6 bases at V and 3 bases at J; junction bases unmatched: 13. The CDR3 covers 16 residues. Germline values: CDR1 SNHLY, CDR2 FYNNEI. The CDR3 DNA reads TGTGCCAGCAGCACTCAACGGACAGGGACAAACTACGAGCAGTACTTC. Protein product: CASSTQRTGTNYEQYF.

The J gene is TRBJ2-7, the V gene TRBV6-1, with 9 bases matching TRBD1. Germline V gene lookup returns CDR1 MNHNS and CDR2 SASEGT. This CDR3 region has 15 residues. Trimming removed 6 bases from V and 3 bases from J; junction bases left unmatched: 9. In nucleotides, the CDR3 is TGTGCCAGCAGAGAGACAGGGGGAAGTGTCTACGAGCAGTACTTC. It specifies CASRETGGSVYEQYF.

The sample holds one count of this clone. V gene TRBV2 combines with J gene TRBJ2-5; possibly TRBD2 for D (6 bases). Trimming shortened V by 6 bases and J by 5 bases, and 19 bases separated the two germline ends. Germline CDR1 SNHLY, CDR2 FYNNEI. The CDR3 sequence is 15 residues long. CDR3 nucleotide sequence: TGTGCCAGCAGATTGTTGGAGGGTCGCCTCGAGACCCAGTACTTC. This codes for CASRLLEGRLETQYF.

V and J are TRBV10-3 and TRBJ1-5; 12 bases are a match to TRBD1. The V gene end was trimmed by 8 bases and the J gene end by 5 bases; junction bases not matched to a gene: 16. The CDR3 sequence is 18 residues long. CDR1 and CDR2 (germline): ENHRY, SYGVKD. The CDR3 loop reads CAIGGGTGGRRGDQPQHF. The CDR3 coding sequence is TGTGCCATCGGGGGCGGGACAGGGGGCCGGAGAGGGGATCAGCCCCAGCATTTT.

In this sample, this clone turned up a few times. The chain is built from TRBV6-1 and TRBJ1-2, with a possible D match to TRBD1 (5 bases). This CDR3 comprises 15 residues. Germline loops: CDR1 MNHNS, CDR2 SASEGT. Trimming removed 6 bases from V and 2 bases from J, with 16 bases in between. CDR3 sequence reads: CASRLAQGQNYGYTF. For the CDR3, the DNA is TGTGCCAGCAGGCTCGCGCAGGGCCAAAACTATGGCTACACCTTC.

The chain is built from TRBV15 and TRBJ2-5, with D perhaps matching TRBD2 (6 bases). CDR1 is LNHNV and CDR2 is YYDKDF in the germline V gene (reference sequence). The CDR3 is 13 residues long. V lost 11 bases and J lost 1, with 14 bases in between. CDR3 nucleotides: TGTGCCGAAAGGGAGGTACGCCAAGAGACCCAGTACTTC. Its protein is CAEREVRQETQYF.

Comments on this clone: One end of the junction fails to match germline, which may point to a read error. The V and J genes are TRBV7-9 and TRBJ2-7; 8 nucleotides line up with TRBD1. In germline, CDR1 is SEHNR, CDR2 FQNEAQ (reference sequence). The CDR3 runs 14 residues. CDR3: CSSVGQGIKDEQYF. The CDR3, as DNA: TGTTCCAGTGTAGGACAGGGTATTAAGGACGAGCAGTACTTC. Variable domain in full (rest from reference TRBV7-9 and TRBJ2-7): DTGVSQNPRHKITKRGQNVTFRCDPISEHNRLYWYRQTLGQGPEFLTYFQNEAQLEKSRLLSDRFSAERPKGSFSTLEIQRTEQGDSAMYLCSSVGQGIKDEQYFGPGTRLTVT.

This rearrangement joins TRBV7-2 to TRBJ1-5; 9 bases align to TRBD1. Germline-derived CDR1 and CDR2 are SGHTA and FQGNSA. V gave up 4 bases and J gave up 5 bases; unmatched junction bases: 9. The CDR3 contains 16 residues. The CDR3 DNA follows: TGTGCCAGCAGCTCTCCCGGACAGGGGTCTTATCAGCCCCAGCATTTT. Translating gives CASSSPGQGSYQPQHF.

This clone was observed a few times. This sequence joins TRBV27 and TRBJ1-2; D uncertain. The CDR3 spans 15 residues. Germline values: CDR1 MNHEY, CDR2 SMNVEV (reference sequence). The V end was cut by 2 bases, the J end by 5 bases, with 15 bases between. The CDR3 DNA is TGTGCCAGCAGTTTAGACGGGTGGAAACAATATGGCTACACCTTC. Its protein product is CASSLDGWKQYGYTF.

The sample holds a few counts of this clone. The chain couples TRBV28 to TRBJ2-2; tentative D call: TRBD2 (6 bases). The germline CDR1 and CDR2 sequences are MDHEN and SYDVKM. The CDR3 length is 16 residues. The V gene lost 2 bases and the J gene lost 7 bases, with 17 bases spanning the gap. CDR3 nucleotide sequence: TGTGCCAGCAGTTTAGGGACTGGAGGTCTAATCGGGGAGCTGTTTTTT. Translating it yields CASSLGTGGLIGELFF.

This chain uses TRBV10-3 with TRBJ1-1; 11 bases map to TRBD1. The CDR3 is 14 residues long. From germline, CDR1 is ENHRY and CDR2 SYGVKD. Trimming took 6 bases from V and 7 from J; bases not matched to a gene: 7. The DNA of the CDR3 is TGTGCCATCAGGGGGACAGGGGGGAGGGGTGAAGCTTTCTTT. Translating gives CAIRGTGGRGEAFF.

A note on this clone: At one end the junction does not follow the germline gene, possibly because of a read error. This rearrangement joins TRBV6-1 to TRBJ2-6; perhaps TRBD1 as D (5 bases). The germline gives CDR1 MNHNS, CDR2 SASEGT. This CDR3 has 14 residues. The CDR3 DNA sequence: TGTGCCAGCCCCCTCAGCTCTGGGGCCAGCGTCCTGACTTTC. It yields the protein CASPLSSGASVLTF.

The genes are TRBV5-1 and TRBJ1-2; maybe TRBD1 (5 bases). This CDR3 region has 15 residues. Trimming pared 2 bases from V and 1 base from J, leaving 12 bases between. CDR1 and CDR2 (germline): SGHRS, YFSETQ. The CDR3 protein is CASSLQAEDNYGYTF. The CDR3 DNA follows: TGCGCCAGCAGCTTACAGGCCGAGGATAACTATGGCTACACCTTC.

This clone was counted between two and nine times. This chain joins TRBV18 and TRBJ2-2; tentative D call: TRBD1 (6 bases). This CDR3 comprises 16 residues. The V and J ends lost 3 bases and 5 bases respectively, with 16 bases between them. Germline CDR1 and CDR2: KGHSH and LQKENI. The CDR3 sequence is CASSPSYNRDTGELFF. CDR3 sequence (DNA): TGTGCCAGCTCACCTTCTTACAACAGGGATACCGGGGAGCTGTTTTTT. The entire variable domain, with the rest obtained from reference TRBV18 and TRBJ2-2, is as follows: NAGVMQNPRHLVRRRGQEARLRCSPMKGHSHVYWYRQLPEEGLKFMVYLQKENIIDESGMPKERFSAEFPKEGPSILRIQQVVRGDSAAYFCASSPSYNRDTGELFFGEGSRLTVL.

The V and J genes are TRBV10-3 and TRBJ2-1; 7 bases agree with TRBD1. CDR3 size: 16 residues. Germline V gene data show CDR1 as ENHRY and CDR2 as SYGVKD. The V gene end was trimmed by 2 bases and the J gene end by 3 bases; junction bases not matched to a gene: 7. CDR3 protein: CAISEPDRDHYNEQFF. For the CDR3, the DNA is TGTGCCATCAGTGAGCCAGACAGGGACCACTACAATGAGCAGTTCTTC.

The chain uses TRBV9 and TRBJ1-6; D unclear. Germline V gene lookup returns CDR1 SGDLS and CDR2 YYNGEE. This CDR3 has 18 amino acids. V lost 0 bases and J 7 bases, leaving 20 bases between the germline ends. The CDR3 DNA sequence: TGTGCCAGCAGCGTAGCTGAGCCCACAAACACAGTAAATTCACCCCTCCACTTT. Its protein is CASSVAEPTNTVNSPLHF.

In DNA, the CDR3 is TGTGCCAGCAGCTCAGACCTGGGTGGCGGGGTAAAAGAGACCCAGTACTTC. Protein: CASSSDLGGGVKETQYF. This rearrangement joins TRBV11-1 to TRBJ2-5, with a weak D call TRBD2 (6 bases). Trimming shortened V by 4 bases and J by 3 bases, and 21 bases separated the two germline ends. The CDR3 runs 17 residues. CDR1 is SGHAT and CDR2 is FQDESV in the germline V gene (reference sequence).

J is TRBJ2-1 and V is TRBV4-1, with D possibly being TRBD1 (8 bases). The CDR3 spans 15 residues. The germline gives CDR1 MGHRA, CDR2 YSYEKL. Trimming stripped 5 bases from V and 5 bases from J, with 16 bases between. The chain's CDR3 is CASSGHTGGDNEQFF. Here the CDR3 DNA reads TGCGCCAGCAGCGGACATACAGGGGGGGACAATGAGCAGTTCTTC.

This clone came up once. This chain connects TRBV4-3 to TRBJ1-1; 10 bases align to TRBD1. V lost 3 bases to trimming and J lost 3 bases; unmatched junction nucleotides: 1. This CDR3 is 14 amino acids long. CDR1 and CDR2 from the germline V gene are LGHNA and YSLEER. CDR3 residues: CASSQDRGDTEAFF. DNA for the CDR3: TGCGCCAGCAGCCAGGACAGGGGGGACACTGAAGCTTTCTTT.